This paragraph covers one TCR beta chain sequence. The antigen remains undetermined. Noted treatment: roughly 11-day PBMC culture with coronavirus spike peptide pools or control peptides (ViraFEST assay). CD4+ T cells that came from the unexposed donor were collected before the COVID-19 pandemic (2011-2018). Researchers used the Oncomine TCR Beta short-read assay to sequence DNA from cultured CD4+ T cells. Genomic DNA was isolated from cultured CD4+ T cells. TCRdb re-analysed the PCR reads in MiXCR, keeping a single row per CDR3 protein. The repertoire holds 5,500 to 9,000 distinct CDR3 sequences, roughly 34% seen once, with roughly 22% in the top ten. The V end lost 5 bases, the J end lost 5 bases, and 9 bases lay between the germline ends. This CDR3 has 12 amino acids. These data belong to a study of vaccination and CD4 T cells after COVID-19. Turning to the study itself: Stimulation of cells relied on overlapping spike peptides derived from SARS-CoV-2, HCoV-NL63, HCoV-OC43 and HCoV-229E. General observations from the study: Post-vaccination reactive clonotypes (median roughly 40) did not differ significantly from post-infection (about 21). Convalescent patients displayed spike mono-reactivity in 304 of 307 vaccine-specific clones.

V is TRBV12-3 or TRBV12-4 and J is TRBJ1-2; perhaps TRBD1 as D (5 bases). Material: CD4+ T cells from blood, cultured in vitro. The source of this sequence is a human donor in good health. This CDR3 is CASSDRAYGYTF. The CDR3 nucleotides are TGTGCCAGCAGTGACAGAGCATATGGCTACACCTTC.